The rows below give T cell receptor beta chains drawn from one sample of a study of vaccination and CD4 T cells after COVID-19. For these TCRs, the target antigens are not known. TCRdb called the PCR reads again in MiXCR, with one record for every CDR3 protein. Among under 15,000 distinct CDR3 sequences listed, around 44% were seen once. The sequenced sample consisted of CD4+ T cells from blood, cultured in vitro. These receptors were taken from a human donor who had recovered from COVID-19. Both conserved end residues are part of each CDR3. Each record gives: J gene, D gene, clone size, V gene, CDR3 DNA, CDR3 protein. A D gene is named only where the DNA matches it firmly. Size values are once, few and many counts, or a class for expanded clones, and some rows have none.

TRBJ1-2 | TRBD1 | . | TRBV6-1 | TGTGCCAGCAGAGAGACAGGGGACTATGGCTACACCTTC | CASRETGDYGYTF
TRBJ2-5 | TRBD2 | . | TRBV19 | TGTGCCAGTAGGGGACTAGCCTCACAAGAGACCCAGTACTTC | CASRGLASQETQYF
TRBJ1-2 | TRBD1 | . | TRBV2 | TGTGCCAGCAGTCCACAGGGGGCTGGGTTCTATGGCTACACCTTC | CASSPQGAGFYGYTF
TRBJ2-7 | TRBD2 | . | TRBV2 | TGTGCCAGCAGAACTAGCGGGGCATCCTACGAGCAGTACTTC | CASRTSGASYEQYF
TRBJ1-1 | . | . | TRBV20-1 | TGCAGTGCTAGAGAGGGGCCGGCGCGACCTGAAGCTTTCTTT | CSAREGPARPEAFF
TRBJ1-1 | . | few | TRBV5-8 | TGTGCCAGCAGCTTGGTTTCTAGGGTGGACCAAAACACTGAAGCTTTCTTT | CASSLVSRVDQNTEAFF
TRBJ2-5 | . | . | TRBV3-1 | TGTGCCAGCAGCCAAGAAGGCAGCCTGGGGGAGACCCAGTACTTC | CASSQEGSLGETQYF
TRBJ1-6 | . | . | TRBV6-1 | TGTGCCAGCAAGGGCGGTTCACCCCTCCACTTT | CASKGGSPLHF
TRBJ2-1 | TRBD2 | . | TRBV7-3 | TGTGCCAGCAGCGGAGGCCTAGCGGGAGGCTCCTACAATGAGCAGTTCTTC | CASSGGLAGGSYNEQFF
TRBJ2-5 | . | few | TRBV24-1 | TGTGCCACCAGTGATACCCGGGCCTTCCCGACCCAGTACTTC | CATSDTRAFPTQYF
TRBJ2-1 | . | . | TRBV11-2 | TGTGCCAGCAGCTTTTATGGGGGCGCGAGAAATGAGCAGTTCTTC | CASSFYGGARNEQFF
TRBJ1-5 | . | . | TRBV30 | TGTGCCTGGAGTGGCGCGGGGGGCAATCAGCCCCAGCATTTT | CAWSGAGGNQPQHF
TRBJ2-3 | . | few | TRBV6-4 | TGTGCCAGCAGGTCCCGGTGGACGGCTAGCACAGATACGCAGTATTTT | CASRSRWTASTDTQYF
TRBJ2-1 | . | once | TRBV20-1 | TGCAGTGCCCCCCGGGGGAATGAGCAGTTCTTC | CSAPRGNEQFF
TRBJ2-1 | . | . | TRBV10-3 | TGTGCCATCAGTGTCACCCCTGAAAGACGCAATGAGCAGTTCTTC | CAISVTPERRNEQFF
TRBJ1-6 | . | once | TRBV10-2 | TGCGCCAGCAGTGAAAATCCCGGGGGCGTTGGTTCACCCCTCCACTTT | CASSENPGGVGSPLHF
TRBJ2-1 | . | . | TRBV7-8 | TGTGCCAGCAGTTCACGTGGACAATCCTACAATGAGCAGTTCTTC | CASSSRGQSYNEQFF
TRBJ1-4 | . | few | TRBV6-5 | TGTGCCAGCAGTTACATAACAGGCAGCGAAAAACTGTTTTTT | CASSYITGSEKLFF
TRBJ2-3 | . | . | TRBV6-2/TRBV6-3 | TGTGCCAGCAGTTACGCCGGGACCACAGATACGCAGTATTTT | CASSYAGTTDTQYF
TRBJ2-3 | TRBD2 | . | TRBV27 | TGTGCCAGCAGTTTTTACCTAGCGGGGACAGATACGCAGTATTTT | CASSFYLAGTDTQYF
TRBJ1-2 | TRBD1 | . | TRBV29-1 | TGCAGCGGCGGGACAGACTATGGCTACACCTTC | CSGGTDYGYTF
TRBJ2-2 | TRBD2 | once | TRBV19 | TGTGCCAGTAGTATCGGGAGGGACACCGGGGAGCTGTTTTTT | CASSIGRDTGELFF
TRBJ2-2 | . | . | TRBV6-1 | TGTGCCAGCAGTGAAGCCCTCCGAGGGGCGTCTCCCGGGGAGCTGTTTTTT | CASSEALRGASPGELFF
TRBJ1-2 | TRBD1 | . | TRBV6-1 | TGTGCCGTAGGGGGCCTCAGGAACTATGGCTACACCTTC | CAVGGLRNYGYTF
TRBJ2-5 | . | few | TRBV20-1 | TGCAGTGCCAAAGCGGGACATCCGTACCAAGAGACCCAGTACTTC | CSAKAGHPYQETQYF
TRBJ1-2 | . | few | TRBV5-4 | TGTGCCAGCAGACCCCTTGGAGGGGGCTATGGCTACACCTTC | CASRPLGGGYGYTF
TRBJ1-4 | . | . | TRBV7-3 | TGTGCCAGCAGCCCGACGGGAGCCGTAAATGAAAAACTGTTTTTT | CASSPTGAVNEKLFF
TRBJ1-2 | TRBD1 | few | TRBV11-3 | TGTGCCAGCAGCTTAGATTCGACAGGGGGCCCGGTTTCCTATGGCTACACCTTC | CASSLDSTGGPVSYGYTF
TRBJ1-2 | . | . | TRBV6-1 | TGTGCCAGCAGTCCCACGCTGGGGGGTGGGTATGGCTACACCTTC | CASSPTLGGGYGYTF
TRBJ2-5 | TRBD1 | few | TRBV28 | TGTGCCAGCAGCAAGGACAGGGAGACCCAGTACTTC | CASSKDRETQYF
TRBJ2-1 | . | once | TRBV20-1 | TGCAGTGCTAGAGCTCTAGTGATGATAGACAATGAGCAGTTCTTC | CSARALVMIDNEQFF
TRBJ2-5 | TRBD1 | . | TRBV7-9 | TGTGCCAGCCGGCCGACAGGGTTCGGAGAGACCCAGTACTTC | CASRPTGFGETQYF
TRBJ2-1 | . | few | TRBV20-1 | TGCAGTGCACGTGCCAGTGGGGGGGAGCAGTTCTTC | CSARASGGEQFF
TRBJ2-7 | TRBD2 | . | TRBV27 | TGTGCCAGCAGTTTCTTGATAGCGGGAAAGGACGAGCAGTACTTC | CASSFLIAGKDEQYF
TRBJ2-5 | . | . | TRBV7-8 | TGTGCCAGCAGCTTATCTGGGGTCGGAGAGACCCAGTACTTC | CASSLSGVGETQYF
TRBJ2-7 | . | . | TRBV20-1 | TGCAGTGCTAGAGGAGGGGGAGGGGTAAACTACGAGCAGTACTTC | CSARGGGGVNYEQYF
TRBJ1-1 | . | few | TRBV30 | TGTGCCGGTCAGGAGGACCAAACTGAAGCTTTCTTT | CAGQEDQTEAFF
TRBJ1-6 | TRBD1 | . | TRBV7-2 | TGTGCCAGCAGCTCACAGGGGTTCCCATATAATTCACCCCTCCACTTT | CASSSQGFPYNSPLHF
TRBJ2-5 | . | once | TRBV27 | TGTGCCAGCAGTTTACGGGCACAGAGCAGTGGGGAGACCCAGTACTTC | CASSLRAQSSGETQYF
TRBJ2-2 | . | . | TRBV10-3 | TGTGCCATCAGCCAAAAAGGGGGGACGGCGGACACCGGGGAGCTGTTTTTT | CAISQKGGTADTGELFF
TRBJ1-1 | TRBD1 | . | TRBV24-1 | TGTGCCACCAGTGCCCCGGGACAGGGTAACACTGAAGCTTTCTTT | CATSAPGQGNTEAFF